The present entry profiles one T cell receptor beta chain with its context. There is no known antigen for this receptor. No base quality values were provided; no much bigger clone lies one nucleotide off. The record originates from a study of blood T cells in healthy people across ages (dated by TCRdb to about 2015). Concerning the study at large: In model experiments, template switching captured roughly one uniquely barcoded TCR beta cDNA molecule for every two T cells. Age-related changes in TCR beta repertoire diversity were measured in the study by deep sequencing normalized with unique cDNA molecular identifiers. Donors were grouped into four age groups: young (average roughly 17 years), middle-aged (roughly 38), aged (62) and long-lived (about 82). Donors of different ages were randomly distributed across sequencing lanes to avoid experimental bias. Using the same blood draw, the study looked at two additional independent replicas of 1 million unique cDNA reads for two donors, one aged 18 to 29 and the other aged 80 or older. Overall study outcomes, separate from this receptor: The long-lived group showed more naive CD4+ T cells, fewer expanded clones and increased TCR diversity than the aged group, suggesting age selection. Because donor CMV infection status was unknown, age-related changes in expanded clonotypes were potentially confounded. As age increased, observed TCR beta diversity per million T cells dropped in a roughly linear way, and a significant reduction was already evident by age roughly 36. Estimates of total diversity based on one million sequenced T cells were considered lower bounds and underestimates. Because profiling used bulk unsorted PBMCs, naive and antigen-experienced compartments could not be compared conclusively. There was a strong correlation between observed TCR beta diversity and the percentage of naive T cells measured by flow cytometry.

CDR1 MNHEY and CDR2 SMNVEV were looked up in the germline V gene (reference sequence). V sheds 1 base and J sheds 10 bases, leaving 13 bases between their ends. The CDR3 runs 13 amino acids, cysteine and phenylalanine included. The kept DNA is CDR3 alone, 39 bases in frame from the first base. The approximately 41 donors, aged 6 to 90 years, were systemically healthy Caucasian individuals from Russia. Each donor gave roughly 9 milliliters of peripheral blood, drawn into EDTA-treated Vacutainer tubes. Ficoll-Paque density-gradient centrifugation was used to isolate PBMCs, with at least 6 million per sample. Total RNA, at least 5.5 micrograms per sample, was extracted from PBMCs with Trizol reagent. Naive CD45RAhigh/CD27high T cell percentages were measured by flow cytometry on a PBMC aliquot from every donor. Library method: 5' RACE. These reads were obtained on an Illumina HiSeq 2500. A second PCR of roughly 7 to 11 cycles was performed with a sample-barcoded 5' primer and a J-beta primer mix. A unique molecular identifier was introduced onto each TCR beta cDNA molecule by a template-switch 5' adaptor carrying 12 random nucleotides. At least 2.5 million CDR3-containing paired-end reads were obtained from each sample. First-strand cDNA synthesis was performed from all RNA using the Mint cDNA synthesis kit, with priming by a TRBC-specific oligonucleotide. All cDNA was treated with uracil-DNA glycosylase and then went through a first 18-cycle PCR with the universal primers M1SS and BC2_uni_R. The authors processed their data as follows. Normalization of each sample was performed by random selection of 1 million high-quality reads, each carrying a distinct molecular identifier. Instead of being binned into consensus sequences, reads that shared molecular identifiers were thrown out. MiTCR, set to a Q25 quality threshold and the strictest error-elimination algorithm, was used for CDR3 identification, clonotype clustering and error correction. Lower-bound total TCR beta diversity was estimated with a nonparametric unseen species model using Euler transformation. TCRdb reworked the public reads: Q25 trimming with fastp, MiXCR clone assembly, productive beta chains retained. Identical CDR3 protein sequences are pooled into one entry, listed with their most common genes and DNA. These V and J calls are TCRdb output, not the study's own analysis. The sample data list about 1.5 million distinct CDR3 sequences, and around two fifths of these were observed just once. Together, the top ten hold roughly 7.9% of the sample.

The chain joins TRBV27 to TRBJ1-1; tentative D gene TRBD1, with 5 bases matching. The sequenced sample consisted of blood. The sequence came from a woman younger than 30 in good health. The CDR3 protein: CASSLFGGSVAFF. In nucleotide form, the sequence is TGTGCCAGCAGTTTATTCGGGGGTAGTGTAGCTTTCTTT.